The rows below give T cell receptor beta chains drawn from one sample of a study of cytomegalovirus exposure and HLA in healthy donors. Clones were sequenced by immunoSEQ multiplex PCR, and TCRdb holds only the in-frame ones, with some missing. Altogether roughly 150,000 clones are present, roughly 80% being singletons, with the ten largest covering 3.1%. Sequences were obtained from PBMCs. The source of these receptors is a male donor in good health and CMV-seronegative. The CDR3 runs from the conserved cysteine through the conserved F or W. Each record gives: clone size, V gene, D gene, J gene, CDR3 length, CDR3 protein, CDR3 DNA. The D gene is left open where the match is weak. Clone sizes are given selectively: once, few, many, or a class where the clone is expanded.

clone_size: -
v_call: TRBV5-1
d_call: TRBD1
j_call: TRBJ2-5
cdr3_length: 15
cdr3_aa: CASAPGQGAQKTQYF
cdr3_nt: TGCGCCAGCGCCCCGGGACAGGGGGCGCAGAAGACCCAGTACTTC

clone_size: -
v_call: TRBV20-1
d_call: -
j_call: TRBJ2-7
cdr3_length: 11
cdr3_aa: CSAPGGKEQYF
cdr3_nt: TGCAGTGCCCCCGGCGGGAAGGAGCAGTACTTC

clone_size: few
v_call: TRBV29-1
d_call: -
j_call: TRBJ1-4
cdr3_length: 11
cdr3_aa: CSVEWREKPFF
cdr3_nt: TGCAGCGTTGAGTGGCGGGAAAAACCGTTTTTT

clone_size: -
v_call: TRBV7-3
d_call: -
j_call: TRBJ2-5
cdr3_length: 13
cdr3_aa: CASSLPDSETQYF
cdr3_nt: TGTGCCAGCAGCTTACCAGATTCCGAGACCCAGTACTTC

clone_size: few
v_call: TRBV18
d_call: -
j_call: TRBJ2-5
cdr3_length: 15
cdr3_aa: CASSPGHVGQETQYF
cdr3_nt: TGTGCCAGCTCACCAGGTCATGTCGGCCAAGAGACCCAGTACTTC

clone_size: -
v_call: TRBV6-5
d_call: -
j_call: TRBJ1-1
cdr3_length: 15
cdr3_aa: CASSLSGGMNTEAFF
cdr3_nt: TGTGCCAGCAGCCTCTCGGGTGGCATGAACACTGAAGCTTTCTTT

clone_size: -
v_call: TRBV18
d_call: TRBD1
j_call: TRBJ1-4
cdr3_length: 16
cdr3_aa: CASSLSEGQLNEKLFF
cdr3_nt: TGTGCCAGCTCCCTGTCCGAGGGACAGCTTAATGAAAAACTGTTTTTT

clone_size: -
v_call: TRBV29-1
d_call: -
j_call: TRBJ2-1
cdr3_length: 15
cdr3_aa: CSVEASLSSYNEQFF
cdr3_nt: TGCAGCGTTGAGGCTAGCTTGAGCTCCTACAATGAGCAGTTCTTC

clone_size: -
v_call: TRBV15
d_call: TRBD1
j_call: TRBJ1-5
cdr3_length: 14
cdr3_aa: CATSEQGANQPQHF
cdr3_nt: TGTGCCACCAGCGAGCAGGGGGCTAATCAGCCCCAGCATTTT

clone_size: -
v_call: TRBV28
d_call: -
j_call: TRBJ1-6
cdr3_length: 15
cdr3_aa: CASSLGGVAGSPLHF
cdr3_nt: TGTGCCAGCAGTTTGGGCGGGGTGGCGGGTTCACCCCTCCACTTT

clone_size: once
v_call: TRBV5-1
d_call: TRBD1
j_call: TRBJ1-3
cdr3_length: 16
cdr3_aa: CASSPSYRGPGNTIYF
cdr3_nt: TGCGCCAGCAGCCCTAGCTACAGGGGCCCTGGAAACACCATATATTTT

clone_size: few
v_call: TRBV9
d_call: -
j_call: TRBJ2-3
cdr3_length: 14
cdr3_aa: CASSAEGGTDTQYF
cdr3_nt: TGTGCCAGCAGCGCGGAGGGCGGCACAGATACGCAGTATTTT

clone_size: -
v_call: TRBV4-1
d_call: TRBD1
j_call: TRBJ1-2
cdr3_length: 16
cdr3_aa: CASSPQEQGARNGYTF
cdr3_nt: TGCGCCAGCAGCCCTCAGGAACAGGGGGCTCGGAATGGCTACACCTTC

clone_size: -
v_call: TRBV6-5
d_call: TRBD1
j_call: TRBJ2-7
cdr3_length: 15
cdr3_aa: CASSYSGTGSYEQYF
cdr3_nt: TGTGCCAGCAGTTACTCCGGGACAGGGAGTTACGAGCAGTACTTC

clone_size: -
v_call: TRBV11-3
d_call: TRBD2
j_call: TRBJ2-1
cdr3_length: 15
cdr3_aa: CASSQGLAGYNEQFF
cdr3_nt: TGTGCCAGCAGCCAAGGACTAGCGGGGTACAATGAGCAGTTCTTC

clone_size: -
v_call: TRBV7-3
d_call: TRBD1
j_call: TRBJ2-2
cdr3_length: 19
cdr3_aa: CASSLAPGQGPLGTGELFF
cdr3_nt: TGTGCCAGCAGCCTCGCACCGGGACAGGGGCCCTTAGGAACCGGGGAGCTGTTTTTT